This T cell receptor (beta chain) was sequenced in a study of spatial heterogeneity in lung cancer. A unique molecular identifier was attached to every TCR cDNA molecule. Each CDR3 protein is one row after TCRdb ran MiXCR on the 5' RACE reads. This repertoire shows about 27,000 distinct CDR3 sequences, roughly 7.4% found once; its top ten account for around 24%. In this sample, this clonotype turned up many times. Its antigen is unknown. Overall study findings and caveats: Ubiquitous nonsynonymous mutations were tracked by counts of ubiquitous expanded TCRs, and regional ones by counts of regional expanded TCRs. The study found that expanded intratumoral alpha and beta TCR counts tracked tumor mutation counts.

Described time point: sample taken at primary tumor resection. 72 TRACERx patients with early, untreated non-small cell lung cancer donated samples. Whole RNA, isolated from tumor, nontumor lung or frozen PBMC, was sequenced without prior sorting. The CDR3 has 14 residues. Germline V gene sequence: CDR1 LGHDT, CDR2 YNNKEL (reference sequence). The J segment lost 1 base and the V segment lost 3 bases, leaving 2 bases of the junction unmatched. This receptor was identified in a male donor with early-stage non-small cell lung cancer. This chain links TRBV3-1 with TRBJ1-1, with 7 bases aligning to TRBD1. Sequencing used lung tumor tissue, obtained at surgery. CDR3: CASSQWDRNTEAFF. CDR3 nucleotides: TGTGCCAGCAGCCAGTGGGACAGGAACACTGAAGCTTTCTTT.